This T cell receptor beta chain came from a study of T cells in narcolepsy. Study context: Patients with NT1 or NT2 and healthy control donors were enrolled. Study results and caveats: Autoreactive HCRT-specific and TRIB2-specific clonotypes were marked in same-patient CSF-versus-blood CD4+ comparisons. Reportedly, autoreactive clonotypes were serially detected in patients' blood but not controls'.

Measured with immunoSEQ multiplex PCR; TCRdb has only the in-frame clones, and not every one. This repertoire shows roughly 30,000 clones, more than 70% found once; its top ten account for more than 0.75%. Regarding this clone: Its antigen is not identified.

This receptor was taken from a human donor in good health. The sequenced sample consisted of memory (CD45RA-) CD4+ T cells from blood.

The CDR3 DNA reads as TGTGCCAGCAGTACAGGGGGCGCAGTCTATGGCTACACCTTC. Amino acids: CASSTGGAVYGYTF. The V and J genes are TRBV27 and TRBJ1-2, with 9 bases aligning to TRBD1. V lost 5 bases, J lost 4 bases, and 5 bases stayed unmatched. The germline V gene encodes CDR1 MNHEY and CDR2 SMNVEV (reference sequence). The CDR3 is made up of 14 amino acids.